Following are 6 T cell receptor beta chains from one sample sequenced in a study of blood T cell repertoires in COVID-19. Profiled with immunoSEQ multiplex PCR; TCRdb holds only in-frame clones, not every one. The sample consists of hundreds of thousands of clones, approximately 88% of them appearing once. Sample: peripheral blood. The source is a woman in her twenties or thirties with COVID-19, enrolled during active disease.

As concerns this clone: One end of the junction varies from germline; a read error may be responsible. V usage is TRBV7-7 and J usage is TRBJ2-3; 9 bases match TRBD1. From germline, CDR1 is SSHAT and CDR2 FNYEAQ (reference sequence). This CDR3 is 15 amino acids long. Here the CDR3 DNA reads TGTGCTAGCAGCCCGGGACAGGGAGGCACAGATACGCAGTATTTT. Translated: CASSPGQGGTDTQYF.

This clone was counted a single time. The rearrangement links TRBV3-1 (or the pseudogene TRBV3-2) to TRBJ2-1; possible D gene TRBD1, 6 bases. The V and J ends lost 1 base and 4 bases respectively, with 11 bases between them. The germline gives CDR1 LGHDT, CDR2 YNNKEL (reference sequence). The CDR3 extends over 15 amino acids. The CDR3 nucleotides are TGTGCCAGCAGCCAAGGACAGGTCGCGTACAATGAGCAGTTCTTC. Its protein product is CASSQGQVAYNEQFF.

This clone appeared once. The gene calls are TRBV10-3 and TRBJ1-1; tentative D call: TRBD1 (6 bases). Looked up from germline, CDR1 is ENHRY and CDR2 is SYGVKD. The CDR3 sequence is 14 residues long. With 3 bases removed from V and 6 bases from J, the gap between germline ends came to 14 bases. The CDR3 sequence is CAISDGGPYSEAFF. DNA for the CDR3: TGTGCCATCAGTGACGGGGGGCCGTATTCTGAAGCTTTCTTT.

The chain joins TRBV11-2 to TRBJ2-3; 9 bases align to TRBD1. There are 15 residues in the CDR3. V dropped 3 bases and J dropped 1; count of bases not matched to a gene: 2. Germline CDR1 SGHAT, CDR2 FQNNGV. CDR3 nucleotide sequence: TGTGCCAGCAGCTTTCGGGACAGGGGCACAGATACGCAGTATTTT. This sequence encodes CASSFRDRGTDTQYF.

The chain carries TRBV4-1 and TRBJ2-6; 8 bases align to TRBD2. The CDR3 runs to 17 residues. Trimming removed 0 bases from V and 2 bases from J; junction bases left unmatched: 3. Germline V gene data show CDR1 as MGHRA and CDR2 as YSYEKL. This CDR3 reads CASSQEAGLAGANVLTF. CDR3 DNA sequence: TGCGCCAGCAGCCAAGAGGCGGGACTAGCTGGGGCCAACGTCCTGACTTTC.

The DNA of the CDR3 is TGTGCCAGTAGTATTGACAGGGGGGATGAAGCTTTCTTT. Amino acid sequence: CASSIDRGDEAFF. The chain carries TRBV19 and TRBJ1-1; 9 bases are a match to TRBD1. J gave up 7 bases and V 3 bases, and 3 bases lay outside the gene matches. Germline CDR1 reads LNHDA; CDR2 reads SQIVND (reference sequence). The CDR3 has 13 amino acids.